This T cell receptor (beta chain) was sequenced for a study of blood T cell repertoires in COVID-19. Looking at the study overall: Acute and convalescent COVID-19 samples came from the United States, Italy and Spain. In each case, the material was cDNA or gDNA derived from T cells, B-cell-depleted T cells, or PBMCs.

Germline values: CDR1 MDHEN, CDR2 SYDVKM. Trimming shortened V by 5 bases and J by 1 base, and 11 bases separated the two germline ends. The CDR3 length is 14 residues. Sequencing was performed with immunoSEQ multiplex PCR; in TCRdb, only in-frame clones are kept and a portion is missing. The sample has about 220,000 clones, 65% to 85% seen once; the top ten hold more than 10%. Sequenced material: peripheral blood. The rearrangement joins TRBV28 to TRBJ1-1, with D uncertain. The receptor's source is a human donor in a cohort sampled during active COVID-19. The CDR3 loop reads CASSPHRTNTEAFF. The CDR3 DNA is TGTGCCAGCAGTCCTCACAGAACGAACACTGAAGCTTTCTTT.